Presented here are 2 T cell receptor beta chains from one specimen sequenced in a study of blood T cell repertoires in COVID-19 (dated by TCRdb to the early 2020s). The protocol used for the library was the immunoSEQ multiplex PCR assay. TCRdb re-hosts the immuneACCESS table, in-frame sequences only. Its copies lack some clones; in the studies checked, an unresolved V gene accounts for under half of them, and the cause for the rest is not known. The table for this sample lists 150,000 to 200,000 clones; 80% to 85% of them were counted only once. The ten largest clones take up under 10% of the sample. Specimen: peripheral blood. These receptors came from a woman aged 70-85 years with COVID-19, enrolled during active disease.

The genes are TRBV5-5 and TRBJ2-1; D possibly corresponds to TRBD2 (6 bases). The V gene lost 4 bases and the J gene lost 6 bases, with 14 bases spanning the gap. CDR1 SGHKS and CDR2 YYEKEE come from the germline V gene (reference sequence). This CDR3 is built from 14 residues. DNA for the CDR3: TGTGCCAGCAGCCCAATGACTAGTGTCAATGAGCAGTTCTTC. Translation: CASSPMTSVNEQFF.

This rearrangement joins TRBV7-2 to TRBJ1-5; 9 bases match TRBD1. Per germline, CDR1 SGHTA and CDR2 FQGNSA. V was clipped by 4 bases and J by 2 bases; unmatched bases: 3. This CDR3 region has 15 residues. The DNA of the CDR3 is TGTGCCAGCAGCTCACAGGGGGCTGGCAATCAGCCCCAGCATTTT. Amino acids: CASSSQGAGNQPQHF. The full variable domain, rest sourced from reference TRBV7-2 and TRBJ1-5, is GAGVSQSPSNKVTEKGKDVELRCDPISGHTALYWYRQSLGQGLEFLIYFQGNSAPDKSGLPSDRFSAERTGGSVSTLTIQRTQQEDSAVYLCASSSQGAGNQPQHFGDGTRLSIL.